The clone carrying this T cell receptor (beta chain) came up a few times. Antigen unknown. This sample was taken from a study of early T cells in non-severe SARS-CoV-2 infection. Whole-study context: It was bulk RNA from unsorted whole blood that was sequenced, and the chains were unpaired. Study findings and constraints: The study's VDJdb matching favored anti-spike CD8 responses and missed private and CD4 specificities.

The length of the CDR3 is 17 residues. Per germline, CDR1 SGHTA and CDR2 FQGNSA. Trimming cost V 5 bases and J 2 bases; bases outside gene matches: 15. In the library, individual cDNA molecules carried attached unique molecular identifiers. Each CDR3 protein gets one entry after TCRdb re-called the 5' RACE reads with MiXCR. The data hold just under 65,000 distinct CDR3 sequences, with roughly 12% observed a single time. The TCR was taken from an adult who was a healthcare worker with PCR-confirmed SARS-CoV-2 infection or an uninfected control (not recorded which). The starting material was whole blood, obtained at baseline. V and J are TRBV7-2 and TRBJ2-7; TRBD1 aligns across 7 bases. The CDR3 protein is CASSPNLQGWDTYEQYF. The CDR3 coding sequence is TGTGCCAGCAGCCCGAACCTACAGGGGTGGGACACCTACGAGCAGTACTTC.